The sequence of this T cell receptor beta chain was determined in a study of shared clonotypes between healthy human individuals. General study findings and limits: Shared clonotypes: about 4.6% naive CD4, about 3.5% naive CD8, roughly 2.2% memory CD4, under 0.45% memory CD8.

The count of this clone is one. The target antigen is unknown. Researchers divided each subset's genomic DNA evenly across several immunoSEQ plates. Data came from immunoSEQ multiplex PCR; TCRdb stores just in-frame clones and leaves some out. The table includes 2,500,000 or so clones, around nine tenths detected once. Germline V gene lookup returns CDR1 SGHDT and CDR2 YYEEEE. The V end lost 1 base, the J end lost 1 base, and 9 bases lay between the germline ends. CDR3 length: 15 residues. This chain links TRBV5-6 with TRBJ2-1; D remains ambiguous. Source material: naive CD4+ T cells sorted from blood. Stated subset: CD45RA+ positively selected. This clonotype was sampled from a man between 18 and 35 years old in good health. The CDR3 DNA reads as TGTGCCAGCAGCTTGCGTGGGGTATCCTACAATGAGCAGTTCTTC. This codes for CASSLRGVSYNEQFF.